Listed below are T cell receptor beta chains from one sample, sequenced in a study of blood T cell repertoires in COVID-19. Repertoires were generated with immunoSEQ multiplex PCR, while TCRdb's copy carries only in-frame clones and drops some. The table records 110,000 to 150,000 clones, 80% to 90% of them present only once. Source material: peripheral blood. These receptors originate from a woman aged 50 to 65 with acute or convalescent COVID-19. Each CDR3 is given with its conserved first and last residue.

j_gene: TRBJ1-6; v_gene: TRBV9; CDR3aa: CASSVADSLHNSPLHF
j_gene: TRBJ1-5; v_gene: TRBV29-1; CDR3aa: CSAEGQGDQPQHF
j_gene: TRBJ2-1; v_gene: TRBV6-5; CDR3aa: CASRGTGGGYNEQFF
j_gene: TRBJ1-2; v_gene: TRBV6-5; CDR3aa: CASSYRILAGYTF
j_gene: TRBJ2-7; v_gene: TRBV6-5; CDR3aa: CASSYGGFPSYEQYF
j_gene: TRBJ2-2; v_gene: TRBV5-5; CDR3aa: CASRTPGQGNTGELFF
j_gene: TRBJ2-2; v_gene: TRBV10-2; CDR3aa: CASSNSGNTGELFF
j_gene: TRBJ1-1; v_gene: TRBV3-1/TRBV3-2; CDR3aa: CASSPGLGGTEAFF
j_gene: TRBJ2-1; v_gene: TRBV9; CDR3aa: CASSVGLEASYNEQFF
j_gene: TRBJ2-5; v_gene: TRBV4-2; CDR3aa: CASSQDRASGSSGTQYF
j_gene: TRBJ1-6; v_gene: TRBV6-5; CDR3aa: CASSSRDRVHPPLHF
j_gene: TRBJ2-3; v_gene: TRBV28; CDR3aa: CASSSLTDTQYF
j_gene: TRBJ2-7; v_gene: TRBV9; CDR3aa: CASSVGTGAYEQYF
j_gene: TRBJ2-7; v_gene: TRBV6-1; CDR3aa: CASSELLTATYEQYF
j_gene: TRBJ1-1; v_gene: TRBV6-6; CDR3aa: CASSYGHMIEAFF
j_gene: TRBJ2-3; v_gene: TRBV11-2; CDR3aa: CASSSIAYSSTDTQYF
j_gene: TRBJ1-1; v_gene: TRBV2; CDR3aa: CASQHQGAHTEAFF
j_gene: TRBJ1-1; v_gene: TRBV2; CDR3aa: CASSERWGRATEAFF
j_gene: TRBJ2-1; v_gene: TRBV10-3; CDR3aa: CAAHPRTSGSTYEQFF
j_gene: TRBJ2-7; v_gene: TRBV7-9; CDR3aa: CASSLAGLRDEQYF
j_gene: TRBJ2-3; v_gene: TRBV27; CDR3aa: CASSLSGQGYTDTQYF
j_gene: TRBJ1-1; v_gene: TRBV25-1; CDR3aa: CASSDPLTGNTEAFF
j_gene: TRBJ2-7; v_gene: TRBV3-1/TRBV3-2; CDR3aa: CASSQDPLAGGLYEQYF
j_gene: TRBJ1-6; v_gene: TRBV10-2; CDR3aa: CASSPGQGIAPLHF
j_gene: TRBJ1-5; v_gene: TRBV18; CDR3aa: CASSLGTGNQPQHF
j_gene: TRBJ2-4; v_gene: TRBV5-4; CDR3aa: CASSLGVTRDNIQYF
j_gene: TRBJ2-1; v_gene: TRBV27; CDR3aa: CASSAEGSYNEQFF